A selection of T cell receptor beta chains follows, all from one sample in a study of T cell changes during pregnancy in multiple sclerosis. The assay was immunoSEQ multiplex PCR, and TCRdb's table has in-frame clones only and misses some. The sample holds 45,000 to 65,000 clones; around 90% are singletons and the top ten take around 0.49%. The input for sequencing was CD4+ T cells from peripheral blood mononuclear cells, taken in the third trimester of pregnancy. All receptors derive from a female donor with multiple sclerosis, enrolled in a pregnancy study. CDR3s leave out the opening cysteine and the closing phenylalanine or tryptophan.

V	J	CDR3
TRBV7-9	TRBJ1-2	ASMDSFNYGYT
TRBV2	TRBJ1-1	ASGLRAMNTEAF
TRBV5-1	TRBJ1-2	ASSLGAVGYT
TRBV5-8	TRBJ2-7	ASRSRQPPYEQY
TRBV5-1	TRBJ1-1	ASSLVVNTEAF
TRBV2	TRBJ1-1	ASAEGGENTEAF
TRBV5-1	TRBJ2-5	ASSPLPQLGGARETQY
TRBV10-3	TRBJ1-5	AISEEGRDRGQPQH
TRBV19	TRBJ2-5	ASSIVGTSSRQTQY
TRBV5-1	TRBJ1-4	ASSPLGGEGEKLF
TRBV7-7	TRBJ2-5	ASSQGPRRGETQY
TRBV29-1	TRBJ2-5	SVGYGGQGHTQY
TRBV2	TRBJ2-3	ASRTGFTDTQY
TRBV9	TRBJ1-2	ASSPRRHQGGTYGYT
TRBV11-2	TRBJ2-7	ASKGFGGGEQY
TRBV10-1	TRBJ1-2	ASSELGGSVYGYT
TRBV7-9	TRBJ1-1	ASSLGQLNTEAF
TRBV5-1	TRBJ1-2	ASSSATGVNYGYT
TRBV6-5	TRBJ1-1	ASSYSWGAEAF
TRBV5-6	TRBJ1-3	ASSRSKQGAFFSGNTIY
TRBV9	TRBJ2-5	ASSVGGRGVETQY
TRBV7-2	TRBJ1-1	ASTGQFNTEAF
TRBV5-6	TRBJ2-1	ASTLGPPMPHYEQF
TRBV6-1	TRBJ2-4	ASSARASGNVAKNIQY
TRBV6-1	TRBJ1-3	ASTAGVEGNTIY
TRBV30	TRBJ1-1	AWTLGGPGTEAF
TRBV6-5	TRBJ1-2	ASSYWQGSDGYT
TRBV5-1	TRBJ1-2	ASSQDSEYGYT
TRBV5-6	TRBJ1-2	ASSSDRELYLRYT
TRBV23-1	TRBJ2-7	ASSPIKSSPYYEQY
TRBV14	TRBJ1-1	ASSQGHFVGPGGTEAF
TRBV19	TRBJ2-3	ATRDRGWADTQY
TRBV23-1	TRBJ2-7	ASSSKGGPRVIYEQY
TRBV6-1	TRBJ2-1	ASRGQRLPNEQF
TRBV5-1	TRBJ1-2	ASNPVAGQAGGYT
TRBV2	TRBJ1-1	ASSQKNTEAF
TRBV18	TRBJ1-2	ASSPLPSPGDRAHNYGYT
TRBV5-1	TRBJ1-3	ASNELGGAGNTIY
TRBV9	TRBJ2-5	ASSVASVGGSQTQY
TRBV5-5	TRBJ2-5	ASSLIGGQETQY
TRBV15	TRBJ1-3	ATSRMEGSRVRGNTIY
TRBV19	TRBJ1-5	ASTRTGYSNQPQH
TRBV7-9	TRBJ1-4	ASSLGGTGAATNEKLF
TRBV4-1	TRBJ1-5	ASSRLQGALQH
TRBV9	TRBJ1-6	ASSVDPQNNSPLH
TRBV9	TRBJ2-3	ASSVDSHAGLIPDTQY
TRBV19	TRBJ1-5	ASSISRGGGNQPQH
TRBV4-1	TRBJ2-6	ASRQGQGSGANVLT